The clone carrying this T cell receptor (beta chain) was seen more than once but under ten times. The target antigen is unknown. This CDR3 is built from 14 residues. Germline V gene data show CDR1 as SGHTA and CDR2 as FQGNSA. Trimming at V came to 6 bases and at J to 5 bases, leaving 6 bases not matched to a gene. With 60 Vbeta and 13 Jbeta primers, the PCR was carried out. Clones were read by immunoSEQ multiplex PCR, and TCRdb kept only the in-frame ones, dropping some. The sample holds about 140,000 clones, roughly four fifths seen once. This sample is drawn from a study of cytomegalovirus exposure and HLA in healthy donors. General observations from the study: One variant, a missense change in DCLRE1C, was linked in a later analysis to TCR beta V- and J-gene trimming.

This chain links TRBV7-2 with TRBJ2-2; 7 bases map to TRBD1. Specimen: PBMCs. The clonotype was recovered from a woman in her 50s in good health and CMV-seronegative. CDR3 sequence: CASRSTGITGELFF. The CDR3, as DNA: TGTGCCAGCAGATCGACAGGGATAACCGGGGAGCTGTTTTTT.